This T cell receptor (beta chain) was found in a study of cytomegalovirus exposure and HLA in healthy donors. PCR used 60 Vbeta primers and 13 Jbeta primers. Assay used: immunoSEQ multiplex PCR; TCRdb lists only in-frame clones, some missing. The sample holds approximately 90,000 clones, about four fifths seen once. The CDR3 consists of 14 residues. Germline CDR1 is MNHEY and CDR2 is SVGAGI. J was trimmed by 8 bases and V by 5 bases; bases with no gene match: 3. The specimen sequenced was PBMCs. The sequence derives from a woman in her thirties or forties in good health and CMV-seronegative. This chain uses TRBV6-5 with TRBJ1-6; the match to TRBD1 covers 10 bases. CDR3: CASSAGTGDSPLHF. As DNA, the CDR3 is TGTGCCAGCAGTGCCGGGACAGGGGATTCACCCCTCCACTTT.